Below, one TCR beta chain is given with its context. Its antigen is still unknown. Combining a sample-barcoded 5' primer with a J-beta primer mix, a second PCR ran for 7 to 11 cycles. The template-switch adaptor, which had 12 random nucleotides, put a tag on each cDNA molecule. MiXCR, run by TCRdb on the 5' RACE reads, gives a single entry per CDR3 protein. The repertoire includes 550,000 to 750,000 distinct CDR3 sequences, around 20% of them detected once, and roughly 3.4% sits in the top ten. The sample originates from a study of blood T cells in healthy people across ages. Study observations and caveats: Older age coincided with a roughly linear decline in TCR beta diversity per million T cells.

They isolated at least 6 million PBMCs from each sample. The clonotype originates from a man between 65 and 80 years old in good health. Sequences were obtained from blood.

The CDR3 here is CASSLTGTIYNEQFF. For the CDR3, the DNA is TGTGCCAGCAGTTTGACCGGGACTATATACAATGAGCAGTTCTTC. The chain has TRBV27 and TRBJ2-1; 7 bases are a match to TRBD2. CDR3 size: 15 residues. Germline CDR1 reads MNHEY; CDR2 reads SMNVEV (reference sequence). V shed 3 bases, J shed 4 bases, and the junction held 6 bases outside the gene matches.